One TCR beta chain is described in this entry. The data are from a study of Graves' ophthalmopathy and Graves' hyperthyroidism. The study amplified TCR beta CDR3 regions using RNA transcripts. RT-PCR with HTBI primers came first, then second-round multiplex PCR. TCRdb itself ran the multiplex PCR reads through MiXCR, one entry per CDR3 protein. The sample carries 500,000 to 600,000 distinct CDR3 sequences, about two fifths recorded once. The CDR3 spans 14 residues. V was clipped by 5 bases and J by 7 bases; unmatched bases: 7. Germline V gene lookup returns CDR1 MNHEY and CDR2 SVGAGI. This chain links TRBV6-5 with TRBJ2-2, with TRBD2 matching 7 bases. This clonotype was obtained from an adult man with Graves' hyperthyroidism. The sample was peripheral blood or thyroid tissue (not recorded which). The DNA of the CDR3 is TGTGCCAGCAGTCACCAGCGGGGATTCGGGGAGCTGTTTTTT. Protein sequence: CASSHQRGFGELFF.